This TCR beta chain was identified during a study of CD8 T cells in ankylosing spondylitis. Findings and caveats of the study: A motif in TCR beta, a set of under ten highly homologous variants, appeared characteristic of ankylosing spondylitis blood. Earlier studies detected some motif variants in reactive arthritis synovial fluid and blood.

This clonotype was counted a few times. Its target is not known. From the 5' RACE reads, TCRdb called clonotypes with MiXCR, one entry per CDR3 protein. Here the sample spans 750,000 to 850,000 distinct CDR3 sequences, 10% to 15% being singletons. The CDR3 covers 15 residues. With V trimmed by 6 bases and J by 4 bases, 10 bases remained unmatched. The V call is TRBV12-3 or TRBV12-4, the J call TRBJ2-5; the match to TRBD2 covers 8 bases. Sequencing was carried out using blood, either unsorted or a sorted T cell fraction (not recorded which). The receptor was derived from a male donor with ankylosing spondylitis. The CDR3 here is CASSQSGGLRETQYF. In nucleotides, the CDR3 is TGTGCCAGCAGCCAGAGCGGGGGCCTCCGAGAGACCCAGTACTTC.